This T cell receptor beta chain was identified in a study of cytomegalovirus exposure and HLA in healthy donors. Study outcomes and limitations: According to reports, the classifier identified cytomegalovirus status with high specificity and sensitivity. According to the study, around 160 TCR beta chains were cytomegalovirus-associated.

It was with 60 Vbeta and 13 Jbeta primers that the PCR ran. TCRdb's copy holds only in-frame clones and misses some; the assay was immunoSEQ multiplex PCR. The table records under 120,000 clones, 74% of them present only once. This clone has a handful of counts. The antigen is not known. The source is a man aged 45-60 years in good health and CMV-seropositive. Sequences were obtained from PBMCs.

The chain's CDR3 is CASSPQLNTEAFF. The DNA for the CDR3 is TGCGCCAGCAGCCCCCAATTGAACACTGAAGCTTTCTTT. The chain combines TRBV4-1 with TRBJ1-1; D uncertain. This CDR3 is 13 amino acids long. Germline assignment: CDR1 MGHRA and CDR2 YSYEKL. V was cut by 4 bases and J by 0 bases, with 6 bases left in between.